Given below is one TCR beta chain in context. Its antigen is unknown. Base qualities were left out, and no much larger clone turns up one base away. The immunoSEQ Assay, a bias-controlled multiplex PCR, was used to amplify TCRbeta CDR3 regions from genomic DNA. Processing in the source paper ran as follows. Nucleated cell counts per sample were estimated from amplification of reference gene primers within the assay. Sequence reads were collapsed and filtered to measure the absolute abundance of every unique TCRbeta CDR3 rearrangement. For each sample, productive Simpson clonality was calculated by taking the square root of Simpson's diversity index across productive rearrangements. In its TCRdb copy, this immuneACCESS table keeps in-frame sequences only and misses some clones. Where compared with another copy, unresolved V genes explain less than half of these, and the others have no known cause. V and J calls and clone size are given by that table; D and trimming were obtained from the DNA. The sample contains roughly 300,000 clones, roughly 90% of them found a single time. The ten largest clones take up nearly 6.5% of the sample.

The data stem from a study of blood T cell repertoires in COVID-19 (dated by TCRdb to 2018 to 2020). Looking at the study overall: Collaborator samples came from the United States, Italy and Spain and covered acute and convalescent phases of COVID-19. The prospective study material was composed of cDNA or gDNA derived from T cells, B-cell-depleted T cells, or PBMCs. The dataset comprised deeply sampled blood TCRbeta repertoires from subjects exposed to, actively infected with, or recovered from COVID-19. The repertoires were made available in a free public database intended to serve as a resource for research on the immune response to SARS-CoV-2. Samples were obtained from the ongoing ImmuneRACE study (first 160 participants) and from some 1,300 subjects provided by 6 global collaborators. The sample metadata nearly always contained a de-identified subject ID, COVID-19 status, age in years and sex. Where available, HLA class I and class II types were obtained from metadata supplied by the sample provider rather than from assay-based typing. What the research found in general, with its limitations: The quantity of clinical and demographic metadata differed by source and by participant and was supplied without curation.

Another Seattle source contributed samples from volunteer blood donors who had recovered from COVID-19. The collaborating institutions used their own protocols to collect whole blood in K2EDTA tubes. For TCRbeta analysis, collaborator samples were shipped as frozen whole blood, as isolated PBMCs, or as DNA extracted from either sample type. Trimming removed 7 bases from V and 2 bases from J; the gene matches leave 7 bases unexplained. The germline V gene encodes CDR1 MNHEY and CDR2 SMNVEV (reference sequence). There are 15 amino acids in the CDR3, from cysteine to phenylalanine inclusive. CDR3 DNA only is kept here, 45 bases in frame from base 1.

The clonotype was recovered from a man aged 18 to 29 who had recovered from COVID-19. The chain links TRBV27 with TRBJ2-2; TRBD1 fits 7 bases in the junction. The source material was peripheral blood. The bases are TGTGCCAGCACCTCCGGGACAGAAAACACCGGGGAGCTGTTTTTT. This encodes CASTSGTENTGELFF.